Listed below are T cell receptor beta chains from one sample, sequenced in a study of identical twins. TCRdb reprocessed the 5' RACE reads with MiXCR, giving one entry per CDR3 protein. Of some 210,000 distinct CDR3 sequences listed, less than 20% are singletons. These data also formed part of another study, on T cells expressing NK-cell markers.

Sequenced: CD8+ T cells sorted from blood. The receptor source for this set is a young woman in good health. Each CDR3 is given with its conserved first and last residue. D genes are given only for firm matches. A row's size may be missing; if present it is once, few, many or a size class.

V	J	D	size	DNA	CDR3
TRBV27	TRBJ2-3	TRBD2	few	TGTGCCAGCAGCCGGACTAGCGGAATCACAGATACGCAGTATTTT	CASSRTSGITDTQYF
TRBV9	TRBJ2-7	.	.	TGTGCCAGCAGCGTAGGTGCTAACAGCTACGAGCAGTACTTC	CASSVGANSYEQYF
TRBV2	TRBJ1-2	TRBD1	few	TGTGCCAGTCCGAAGGGACAGGCGCCTTTCTATGGCTACACCTTC	CASPKGQAPFYGYTF
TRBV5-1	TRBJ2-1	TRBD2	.	TGCGCCAGCTTCCCGGGACTAGCCTACAATGAGAAGTTCTTC	CASFPGLAYNEKFF
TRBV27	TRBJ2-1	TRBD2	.	TGTGCCAGCAGTCCCTCTGGAGCGGGGGGGTACAATGAGCAGTTCTTC	CASSPSGAGGYNEQFF
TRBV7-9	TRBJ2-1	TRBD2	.	TGTGCCAGCAGCTTATCTGGGCGGGGGGACGATGAGCAGTTCTTC	CASSLSGRGDDEQFF
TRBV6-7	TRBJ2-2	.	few	TGTGCCTCTCACACCCGAAGCGCGAACACCGGGGAGCTGTTTTTT	CASHTRSANTGELFF
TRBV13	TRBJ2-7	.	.	TGTGCCAGCAGCCCGACGGACGCCTACGAGCAGTACTTC	CASSPTDAYEQYF
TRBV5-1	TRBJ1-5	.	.	TGCGCCAGCAGCTTGGTCGGCAGGGATGATCAGCCCCAGCATTTT	CASSLVGRDDQPQHF
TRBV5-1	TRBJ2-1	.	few	TGCGCCAGCAGCTACGAGACCCCTATGGGCGATGAGCAGTTCTTC	CASSYETPMGDEQFF
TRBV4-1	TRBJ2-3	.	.	TGCGCCAGCAGCCAAAGGGGGGGGACCGCCGGCACAGATACGCAGTATTTT	CASSQRGGTAGTDTQYF
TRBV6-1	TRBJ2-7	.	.	TGTGCCAGCAGCACTGACCGTCCGATCTCCGAGCAGTACTTC	CASSTDRPISEQYF
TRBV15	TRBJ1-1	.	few	TGTGCCACCAGCAGAGACGGCACGATTGAAGCTTTCTTT	CATSRDGTIEAFF
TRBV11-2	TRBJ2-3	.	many	TGTGCCAGCAGCCCGGGTAGTTCCACAGATACGCAGTATTTT	CASSPGSSTDTQYF